Below, 32 T cell receptor beta chains from the same sample are listed, as sequenced in a study of spatial heterogeneity in lung cancer. Findings and limits, study-wide: Tumors with more nonsynonymous mutations had more expanded intratumoral alpha and beta TCRs.

What these receptors recognize is not known. TCRdb recomputed calls from the 5' RACE reads with MiXCR, one row per CDR3 protein. The table has about 3,300 distinct CDR3 sequences, 15% to 20% seen once. Time point here: sample taken at primary tumor resection. The material was lung tumor tissue, obtained at surgery. The receptors shown here come from a male donor with early-stage non-small cell lung cancer.

The chain couples TRBV30 to TRBJ2-7; 12 bases are shared with TRBD1. Per the germline V gene, CDR1 is GTSNPN and CDR2 is SVGIG (reference sequence). V gave up 5 bases and J gave up 6 bases; unmatched junction bases: 5. The CDR3 has 13 residues. This CDR3 is CAWAGTGGTEQYF. CDR3 DNA sequence: TGTGCCTGGGCCGGGACAGGGGGCACCGAGCAGTACTTC.

Judged by abundance, this clonotype is medium-sized. This chain uses TRBV20-1 with TRBJ2-3; D may be TRBD1 or TRBD2 (7 bases each). V lost 6 bases, J lost 4 bases, and 32 bases lay in between. The germline V gene encodes CDR1 DFQATT and CDR2 SNEGSKA (reference sequence). The CDR3 covers 19 residues. In DNA, the CDR3 is TGCAGTGCCGAGCCACAGGGGAGGGCGCGGGTAGAGATAGCAGATACGCAGTATTTT. Amino acid sequence: CSAEPQGRARVEIADTQYF.

The chain joins TRBV9 to TRBJ2-3; 11 bases line up with TRBD2. The germline V gene has CDR1 SGDLS and CDR2 YYNGEE. The V segment lost 4 bases and the J segment 0 bases; nucleotides outside the gene matches: 4. The CDR3 consists of 16 residues. The CDR3 here is CASSPGTSGSTDTQYF. The CDR3 DNA reads as TGTGCCAGCAGCCCGGGGACTAGCGGAAGCACAGATACGCAGTATTTT. The full variable domain, rest sourced from reference TRBV9 and TRBJ2-3, is DSGVTQTPKHLITATGQRVTLRCSPRSGDLSVYWYQQSLDQGLQFLIQYYNGEERAKGNILERFSAQQFPDLHSELNLSSLELGDSALYFCASSPGTSGSTDTQYFGPGTRLTVL.

The rearrangement links TRBV12-3 or TRBV12-4 to TRBJ1-5; D is possibly TRBD1 (5 bases). The CDR3 spans 13 residues. The V and J ends lost 3 bases and 5 bases respectively, with 8 bases between them. CDR3 amino acids: CASSFQGDQPQHF. For the CDR3, the DNA is TGTGCCAGCAGTTTTCAGGGAGATCAGCCCCAGCATTTT.

The chain links TRBV4-2 to TRBJ2-5, with D possibly being TRBD2 (5 bases). Trimming left V 0 bases short and J 0 bases short, with 8 bases between. Germline lookup yields CDR1 LGHNA and CDR2 YNFKEQ. The CDR3 contains 15 residues. CDR3 nucleotide sequence: TGTGCCAGCAGCCAAGAAGACGGGGACCAAGAGACCCAGTACTTC. Translation gives CASSQEDGDQETQYF.

The chain joins TRBV28 to TRBJ2-5; 9 positions match TRBD2. The CDR3 runs to 14 residues. The V segment lost 1 base and the J segment 5 bases; nucleotides outside the gene matches: 2. Per germline, CDR1 MDHEN and CDR2 SYDVKM. The CDR3 DNA follows: TGTGCCAGCAGTTTATCCGGGACTAGCGAGACCCAGTACTTC. This encodes CASSLSGTSETQYF.

This clonotype is medium-sized within its sample. DNA for the CDR3: TGTGCCAGCAGTAACCGGGCCGACTCTGAAGCTTTCTTT. It is translated as CASSNRADSEAFF. The chain has TRBV6-6 and TRBJ1-1, with D hard to call. The germline CDR1 and CDR2 sequences are MNHNY and SVGAGI (reference sequence). The CDR3 length is 13 residues. V was cut by 5 bases and J by 6 bases, with 13 bases left in between.

The table lists this clonotype with a few counts. The V gene is TRBV12-3 or TRBV12-4, the J gene TRBJ1-5, with D unclear. Trimming stripped 6 bases from V and 4 bases from J, with 16 bases between. This CDR3 is built from 15 residues. Here the CDR3 reads CASSRQDRFNQPQHF. DNA of the CDR3: TGTGCCAGCAGCAGACAAGACCGCTTTAATCAGCCCCAGCATTTT.

By share, this clonotype ranks as medium-sized. This sequence joins TRBV18 and TRBJ2-7; D remains ambiguous. The CDR3 has 12 residues. Germline V gene sequence: CDR1 KGHSH, CDR2 LQKENI. V shed 5 bases and J shed 0 bases, with 5 bases lying between them. CDR3 protein: CASSSSSYEQYF. The CDR3 DNA is TGTGCCAGCTCATCGAGCTCCTACGAGCAGTACTTC.

The J gene is TRBJ2-3, the V gene TRBV5-6, with D unclear. Germline CDR1 is SGHDT and CDR2 is YYEEEE. The CDR3 extends over 11 amino acids. V gave up 2 bases and J gave up 5 bases, with 3 bases separating them. The CDR3 reads CASSFGDTQYF. CDR3 nucleotides: TGTGCCAGCAGCTTCGGAGATACGCAGTATTTT.

This clonotype is judged large. The chain carries TRBV6-2 or TRBV6-3 and TRBJ2-4, with D unresolved. Germline V gives CDR1 MNHEY, CDR2 SVGEGT. Trimming took 5 bases from V and 0 from J, leaving 14 bases between them. This CDR3 is built from 16 residues. In DNA, the CDR3 is TGTGCCAGCAGTGAATTCCGCTCGGGAGCCAAAAACATTCAGTACTTC. As protein: CASSEFRSGAKNIQYF.

This clonotype counts as medium-sized. The chain combines TRBV6-5 with TRBJ2-7; a possible D gene is TRBD1 (6 bases). CDR3 length equals 14 residues. The germline V gene encodes CDR1 MNHEY and CDR2 SVGAGI. V was clipped by 2 bases and J by 5 bases, with 13 bases between them. CDR3 nucleotide sequence: TGTGCCAGCAGTTACAGGGGGTCGAAAGACGAGCAGTACTTC. The encoded protein is CASSYRGSKDEQYF.

This clonotype was observed a handful of times. This chain links TRBV5-1 with TRBJ1-2; 7 positions agree with TRBD1. In germline, CDR1 is SGHRS, CDR2 YFSETQ. The CDR3 runs 14 residues. V shed 4 bases and J 2 bases; nucleotides not matched to a gene: 5. The CDR3, as DNA: TGCGCCAGCAGCACCCCACAGGGGAACTATGGCTACACCTTC. Translated: CASSTPQGNYGYTF.

This clonotype is termed medium-sized. The junction does not match germline at one end; this may be a read error. This chain uses TRBV6-6 with TRBJ1-5; 8 bases align to TRBD1. CDR3 length: 15 residues. From germline, CDR1 is MNHNY and CDR2 SVGAGI (reference sequence). CDR3 sequence (DNA): TGTGCCAGCAGTTACCGCGGACAGGGCAACCAGCCCCAGCATTTT. As protein: CASSYRGQGNQPQHF.

This clonotype was counted between two and nine times. The chain couples TRBV6-6 to TRBJ1-5; D remains unclear. Germline CDR1 MNHNY, CDR2 SVGAGI (reference sequence). V lost 4 bases and J lost 6, with 10 bases in between. The CDR3 extends over 13 amino acids. CDR3 DNA sequence: TGTGCCAGCAGTTCCCGGGTAGGTCAGCCCCAGCATTTT. This gives the protein CASSSRVGQPQHF.

This clonotype occurred a few times. The CDR3 DNA reads TGTGCCAGCAGTTCACAGGGGCAACAAGAGACCCAGTACTTC. The encoded protein is CASSSQGQQETQYF. This rearrangement joins TRBV28 to TRBJ2-5; 7 bases fit TRBD1. J gave up 2 bases and V 4 bases, and 4 bases lay outside the gene matches. The germline CDR1 and CDR2 sequences are MDHEN and SYDVKM. This CDR3 is built from 14 residues. Based on the CDR3 plus reference TRBV28 and TRBJ2-5, the full variable domain is DVKVTQSSRYLVKRTGEKVFLECVQDMDHENMFWYRQDPGLGLRLIYFSYDVKMKEKGDIPEGYSVSREKKERFSLILESASTNQTSMYLCASSSQGQQETQYFGPGTRLLVL.

V gene TRBV25-1 combines with J gene TRBJ2-4; no reliable D call. Germline loops: CDR1 MGHDK, CDR2 SYGVNS. This CDR3 region has 15 residues. V lost 3 bases to trimming and J lost 0 bases, with 9 bases between them. CDR3 coding DNA: TGTGCCAGCAGTGACAGGTCGTTAGCCAAAAACATTCAGTACTTC. Encoded protein: CASSDRSLAKNIQYF.

V gene TRBV7-6 combines with J gene TRBJ2-2; 12 nucleotides match TRBD2. This CDR3 contains 17 residues. The V gene end was trimmed by 5 bases and the J gene end by 0 bases; junction bases not matched to a gene: 4. The germline CDR1 and CDR2 sequences are SGHVS and FNYEAQ. CDR3 protein: CASSRGLAGTNTGELFF. CDR3 coding DNA: TGTGCCAGCAGCCGAGGACTAGCGGGAACGAACACCGGGGAGCTGTTTTTT.

This clonotype was seen a handful of times. J is TRBJ2-1 and V is TRBV4-1; D is ambiguous. The germline CDR1 and CDR2 sequences are MGHRA and YSYEKL. Trimming removed 0 bases from V and 6 bases from J, with 12 bases in between. CDR3 length: 15 residues. The CDR3, as DNA: TGCGCCAGCAGCCAAGAGACGGCAGCCCTCAATGAGCAGTTCTTC. It encodes CASSQETAALNEQFF.

This clonotype was seen a handful of times. This chain connects TRBV28 to TRBJ2-7; perhaps TRBD2 as D (5 bases). The CDR3 runs to 14 residues. CDR1 is MDHEN and CDR2 is SYDVKM in the germline V gene. Between the trimmed V and J ends, which lost 6 bases and 0 bases, there was a span of 12 bases. CDR3 DNA sequence: TGTGCCAGCAGGGGGAGTAGAGGCTCCTACGAGCAGTACTTC. As protein: CASRGSRGSYEQYF. The full variable domain, completed using reference TRBV28 and TRBJ2-7, is DVKVTQSSRYLVKRTGEKVFLECVQDMDHENMFWYRQDPGLGLRLIYFSYDVKMKEKGDIPEGYSVSREKKERFSLILESASTNQTSMYLCASRGSRGSYEQYFGPGTRLTVT.

The V and J genes are TRBV6-6 and TRBJ1-2; 11 bases agree with TRBD1. The ends lost 4 bases at V and 5 bases at J; junction bases unmatched: 6. Germline V gives CDR1 MNHNY, CDR2 SVGAGI (reference sequence). The CDR3 has 15 amino acids. CDR3 sequence reads: CASSSGQGAEYGYTF. The CDR3 DNA reads as TGTGCCAGCAGTTCCGGACAGGGGGCCGAGTATGGCTACACCTTC.

The chain combines TRBV3-1 with TRBJ2-3; 8 bases are a match to TRBD2. Per the germline V gene, CDR1 is LGHDT and CDR2 is YNNKEL (reference sequence). V was pared by 3 bases and J by 5 bases, with 4 bases of the junction left unmatched. The CDR3 is 14 amino acids. This chain's CDR3 is CASSQSGRGDTQYF. The CDR3 DNA follows: TGTGCCAGCAGCCAGAGCGGGAGAGGAGATACGCAGTATTTT.

This chain connects TRBV2 to TRBJ1-5; D uncertain. Germline assignment: CDR1 SNHLY and CDR2 FYNNEI. The CDR3 runs to 12 residues. Trimming shortened V by 7 bases and J by 8 bases, and 12 bases separated the two germline ends. The CDR3 loop is CASKESWEPQHF. CDR3 in DNA: TGTGCCAGCAAAGAGAGTTGGGAGCCCCAGCATTTT.

This clonotype was detected once. CDR3 in amino acids: CASSLVGGANYNEQFF. In DNA, the CDR3 is TGTGCCAGCAGTTTAGTAGGGGGGGCGAACTACAATGAGCAGTTCTTC. The gene calls are TRBV27 and TRBJ2-1; tentatively, D is TRBD2 (7 bases). Germline V gene data show CDR1 as MNHEY and CDR2 as SMNVEV (reference sequence). Deletions cut 2 bases from V and 3 bases from J, with 14 bases between. The CDR3 spans 16 residues.

This clonotype appeared a few times. J is TRBJ2-3 and V is TRBV6-4; D possibly corresponds to TRBD2 (5 bases). The length of the CDR3 is 15 residues. V was shortened by 3 bases and J by 0 bases, with 10 bases between the two germline ends. CDR1 and CDR2 (germline): MRHNA, SNTAGT. CDR3 DNA: TGTGCCAGCAGTGAGGAAGCGGATAGCACAGATACGCAGTATTTT. It codes for CASSEEADSTDTQYF.

The genes are TRBV13 and TRBJ2-3, with D unclear. The germline V gene encodes CDR1 PRHDT and CDR2 FYEKMQ (reference sequence). The V end was cut by 6 bases, the J end by 2 bases, with 12 bases between. This CDR3 spans 14 amino acids. CDR3 protein: CASSPSLSTDTQYF. CDR3 nucleotide sequence: TGTGCCAGCAGTCCATCATTATCCACAGATACGCAGTATTTT. The whole variable domain, filled in from reference TRBV13 and TRBJ2-3, reads AAGVIQSPRHLIKEKRETATLKCYPIPRHDTVYWYQQGPGQDPQFLISFYEKMQSDKGSIPDRFSAQQFSDYHSELNMSSLELGDSALYFCASSPSLSTDTQYFGPGTRLTVL.

A few counts support this clonotype. V and J are TRBV5-6 and TRBJ1-2; TRBD1 matches 8 bases. The ends lost 0 bases at V and 4 bases at J; junction bases unmatched: 14. The germline CDR1 and CDR2 sequences are SGHDT and YYEEEE. The CDR3 runs to 18 residues. For the CDR3, the DNA is TGTGCCAGCAGCTTGGTCCTAACAGGGGGAAGACCTAGCTATGGCTACACCTTC. Amino acid sequence: CASSLVLTGGRPSYGYTF.

The rearrangement joins TRBV15 to TRBJ2-3, with a tentative D call TRBD2 (6 bases). CDR3 length equals 13 residues. Trimming shortened V by 1 base and J by 4 bases, and 6 bases separated the two germline ends. Germline-derived CDR1 and CDR2 are LNHNV and YYDKDF (reference sequence). CDR3 in amino acids: CATSRGGADTQYF. CDR3 bases: TGTGCCACCAGCAGAGGGGGGGCAGATACGCAGTATTTT.

The J gene is TRBJ1-1, the V gene TRBV6-5; no firm D call. This CDR3 is 13 amino acids long. Trimming pared 0 bases from V and 7 bases from J, leaving 9 bases between. In germline, CDR1 is MNHEY, CDR2 SVGAGI. The CDR3 is CASSYSMRNEAFF. CDR3 DNA: TGTGCCAGCAGTTACTCTATGCGGAATGAAGCTTTCTTT.

The sample holds a few counts of this clonotype. The genes are TRBV18 and TRBJ2-1, with TRBD1 matching 9 bases. Germline CDR1 reads KGHSH; CDR2 reads LQKENI. J lost 8 bases, V lost 3 bases, and 5 bases had no gene match. The CDR3 covers 14 residues. Here the CDR3 reads CASSPGQGGDEQFF. The CDR3 DNA sequence: TGTGCCAGCTCACCGGGACAGGGTGGTGATGAGCAGTTCTTC.

This clonotype counts as medium-sized. The rearrangement uses TRBV24-1 and TRBJ2-2, with 14 positions matching TRBD2. The germline gives CDR1 KGHDR, CDR2 SFDVKD. The CDR3 sequence is 19 residues long. With V trimmed by 5 bases and J by 4 bases, 11 bases remained unmatched. Written as DNA, the CDR3 is TGTGCCACCAGTGGCCAACCCGGGACTAGCGGGAGTGGCACCGGGGAGCTGTTTTTT. It specifies CATSGQPGTSGSGTGELFF.

This clonotype was seen only a few times. The chain recombines TRBV27 with TRBJ2-7; 8 nucleotides agree with TRBD1. Losses at the gene ends were 0 bases for V and 5 bases for J; bases not matched to a gene: 9. CDR3 size: 16 residues. The V gene's germline CDR1 is MNHEY and CDR2 SMNVEV (reference sequence). The DNA of the CDR3 is TGTGCCAGCAGTTTATCTGGGACAGGCCGTTCTAACGAGCAGTACTTC. Protein: CASSLSGTGRSNEQYF.